These T cell receptor beta chains were read from a single sample in a study of T cell responses to AZD1222 COVID-19 vaccine. Profiling relied on immunoSEQ multiplex PCR, and the TCRdb table lists in-frame clones only, not all of them. Among 120,000 or so clones listed, less than 95% were seen once. This specimen was peripheral blood, taken on day 0 of AZD1222 vaccination. The receptor source for this set is an adult in good health. The CDR3 runs from the conserved cysteine through the conserved F or W. Fields, in order: clone size, V gene, CDR3 protein. Only part of the rows carry a size: once, few, many, or a class if the clone is expanded.

abundance: NA; v_gene: TRBV7-6; CDR3aa: CASTPGDRGDNEQFF
abundance: NA; v_gene: TRBV2; CDR3aa: CASSPGGAAYEQYF
abundance: NA; v_gene: TRBV11-2; CDR3aa: CASSSGLDYEQYF
abundance: NA; v_gene: TRBV29-1; CDR3aa: CSVDVLNTEAFF
abundance: NA; v_gene: TRBV2; CDR3aa: CASSEGYRGETQYF
abundance: NA; v_gene: TRBV19; CDR3aa: CASSIDSGTDTQYF
abundance: NA; v_gene: TRBV5-6; CDR3aa: CASSLVTGNTGELFF
abundance: NA; v_gene: TRBV3-1/TRBV3-2; CDR3aa: CASGVDRGDQPQHF
abundance: NA; v_gene: TRBV29-1; CDR3aa: CSVEDLLRGKLFF
abundance: NA; v_gene: TRBV30; CDR3aa: CAWSVREGQPQHF
abundance: NA; v_gene: TRBV6-5; CDR3aa: CASRPSGRAPDTQYF
abundance: NA; v_gene: TRBV9; CDR3aa: CASSVAVGGAAGELFF
abundance: NA; v_gene: TRBV27; CDR3aa: CASSSGGSYNEQFF
abundance: NA; v_gene: TRBV28; CDR3aa: CASTGGPGEKLFF
abundance: NA; v_gene: TRBV6-5; CDR3aa: CASSSELAGYNEQFF
abundance: once; v_gene: TRBV7-9; CDR3aa: CASKAGAGGRDTQYF
abundance: NA; v_gene: TRBV15; CDR3aa: CATKEREVSYEQYF
abundance: NA; v_gene: TRBV19; CDR3aa: CASSPGRNTEAFF
abundance: NA; v_gene: TRBV15; CDR3aa: CATSRERGEAFF
abundance: few; v_gene: TRBV5-1; CDR3aa: CASSYTQGAPNTEAFF
abundance: few; v_gene: TRBV3-1/TRBV3-2; CDR3aa: CASSQVKGRSPLHF
abundance: NA; v_gene: TRBV27; CDR3aa: CASRKTGGYGYTF
abundance: NA; v_gene: TRBV14; CDR3aa: CASSRDHNQPQHF
abundance: NA; v_gene: TRBV5-1; CDR3aa: CASRPAGAGGPYEQYF
abundance: NA; v_gene: TRBV6-5; CDR3aa: CASRPGSTFLQAFF
abundance: NA; v_gene: TRBV5-6; CDR3aa: CASSFGGVRYGYTF
abundance: NA; v_gene: TRBV7-2; CDR3aa: CASSLDLSSPLHF